Listed here are 14 T cell receptor beta chains from one sample, sequenced in a study of regulatory and conventional T cells in RAG deficiency. The method was immunoSEQ multiplex PCR; TCRdb's version includes in-frame clones alone and lacks a portion of them. The sample has approximately 12,000 clones, approximately 93% seen once. Regulatory T cells were sorted from blood as CD4+ CD25-high CD127-low cells. This same sample was also part of a study on regulatory T cells. This second report adds: Primers: 52 TRBV forward and 13 TRBJ reverse.

Sequenced: CD127- CD25+ CD4+ Tregs sorted from blood. These receptors came from a human donor in good health.

The chain has TRBV23-1 and TRBJ1-1; 10 bases are a match to TRBD1. TRBV23-1 is noted as an ORF with a role that remains uncertain. This CDR3 has 14 residues. Trimming took 8 bases from V and 1 from J; bases not matched to a gene: 4. The CDR3 region has the DNA TGCGCCAGCGGTCGGGACAGGGGGAACACTGAAGCTTTCTTT. This codes for CASGRDRGNTEAFF.

V and J are TRBV9 and TRBJ2-2; D call uncertain. The CDR3 has 13 residues. V was clipped by 3 bases and J by 1 base, with 4 bases between them. Germline values: CDR1 SGDLS, CDR2 YYNGEE. Here the CDR3 reads CASSAVNTGELFF. DNA of the CDR3: TGTGCCAGCAGCGCAGTGAACACCGGGGAGCTGTTTTTT.

This chain links TRBV11-2 with TRBJ1-2; a possible D gene is TRBD1 (6 bases). This CDR3 is 14 amino acids long. Germline V gene sequence: CDR1 SGHAT, CDR2 FQNNGV. The V end was cut by 5 bases, the J end by 4 bases, with 14 bases between. CDR3 sequence reads: CASSRVEGVYGYTF. The CDR3 DNA reads TGTGCCAGCAGCCGGGTAGAGGGGGTCTATGGCTACACCTTC. The full variable domain, with the rest looked up from reference TRBV11-2 and TRBJ1-2, is EAGVAQSPRYKIIEKRQSVAFWCNPISGHATLYWYQQILGQGPKLLIQFQNNGVVDDSQLPKDRFSAERLKGVDSTLKIQPAKLEDSAVYLCASSRVEGVYGYTFGSGTRLTVV.

This sequence joins TRBV20-1 and TRBJ2-3; D is unclear. V was trimmed by 1 base and J by 6 bases, leaving 5 bases between them. The CDR3 extends over 11 amino acids. Germline-derived CDR1 and CDR2 are DFQATT and SNEGSKA (reference sequence). The CDR3 spells CSARVPDTQYF. The CDR3 DNA sequence: TGCAGTGCTAGAGTCCCTGATACGCAGTATTTT.

The chain is built from TRBV7-6 and TRBJ2-5, with D unclear. Matching the DNA end better, TRBJ2-7 makes the J call doubtful. Germline CDR1 SGHVS, CDR2 FNYEAQ. This CDR3 spans 13 amino acids. The CDR3: CASSSVDHYEQYF. For the CDR3, the DNA is TGTGCCAGCAGCTCCGTCGATCATTACGAGCAGTACTTC.

This rearrangement joins TRBV6-5 to TRBJ1-6; D not resolved. CDR3 length equals 14 residues. Germline CDR1 MNHEY, CDR2 SVGAGI. Trimming pared 2 bases from V and 9 bases from J, leaving 11 bases between. CDR3 DNA sequence: TGTGCCAGCAGTTACGGTACGAGGGCTTCACCCCTCCACTTT. It is translated as CASSYGTRASPLHF.

This sequence joins TRBV5-1 and TRBJ2-3, with TRBD2 matching 10 bases. The CDR3 covers 18 residues. Germline-derived CDR1 and CDR2 are SGHRS and YFSETQ. V shed 0 bases and J 8 bases; nucleotides not matched to a gene: 15. The CDR3 DNA reads as TGCGCCAGCAGCTTGGGGAAGATTGAGCGGGGGGGCGGCGGTACGCAGTATTTT. It encodes CASSLGKIERGGGGTQYF.

The V call is TRBV9, the J call TRBJ2-1; TRBD2 is a possible D gene (5 bases). This CDR3 spans 14 amino acids. V lost 2 bases and J 1 base, leaving 7 bases between the germline ends. Per the germline V gene, CDR1 is SGDLS and CDR2 is YYNGEE. CDR3 in amino acids: CASSVRVSYNEQFF. CDR3 bases: TGTGCCAGCAGCGTGCGGGTATCCTACAATGAGCAGTTCTTC.

The chain recombines TRBV10-3 with TRBJ1-1; the D is unclear. V was trimmed by 3 bases and J by 6 bases, leaving 11 bases between them. From germline, CDR1 is ENHRY and CDR2 SYGVKD. The CDR3 sequence is 13 residues long. The CDR3 region has the DNA TGTGCCATCAGTGAAGGCGGGTGGGCTGAAGCTTTCTTT. It encodes CAISEGGWAEAFF.

V gene TRBV30 combines with J gene TRBJ1-3; 7 bases map to TRBD1. V shed 0 bases and J 2 bases; nucleotides not matched to a gene: 7. This CDR3 region has 16 residues. Germline CDR1 and CDR2: GTSNPN and SVGIG (reference sequence). CDR3 loop: CAWSVSLTGAGNTIYF. CDR3 coding DNA: TGTGCCTGGAGTGTTTCCCTAACAGGGGCTGGAAACACCATATATTTT.

V gene TRBV19 combines with J gene TRBJ1-5, with 8 bases fitting TRBD1. CDR1 and CDR2 from the germline V gene are LNHDA and SQIVND (reference sequence). The V gene end was trimmed by 10 bases and the J gene end by 6 bases; junction bases not matched to a gene: 11. CDR3 length equals 14 residues. The CDR3, as DNA: TGTGCCACCCGGGACAGGTCTGCGGGTCAGCCCCAGCATTTT. It encodes CATRDRSAGQPQHF.

The chain employs TRBV7-2 and TRBJ1-2; D unresolved. Germline-derived CDR1 and CDR2 are SGHTA and FQGNSA. CDR3 length: 15 residues. Trimming cost V 3 bases and J 4 bases, with 15 bases left between them. As DNA, the CDR3 is TGTGCCAGCAGCTTCCGATCGGGCGAGGGCTATGGCTACACCTTC. Its protein product is CASSFRSGEGYGYTF.

The gene calls are TRBV10-2 and TRBJ2-7, with 7 bases lining up with TRBD1. The trim removed 3 bases at V and 8 bases at J, leaving 13 bases unmatched. The germline V gene has CDR1 WSHSY and CDR2 SAAADI. CDR3 length equals 15 residues. This chain's CDR3 is CASSENRGWLDQQYF. The DNA for the CDR3 is TGCGCCAGCAGTGAAAACAGGGGATGGCTAGATCAGCAGTACTTC.

The chain has TRBV13 and TRBJ2-5; TRBD2 matches 8 bases. V was clipped by 7 bases and J by 1 base; unmatched bases: 5. The CDR3 consists of 14 residues. Germline V gene sequence: CDR1 PRHDT, CDR2 FYEKMQ (reference sequence). DNA for the CDR3: TGTGCCAGCACCCTCGGGGGGGGCCAAGAGACCCAGTACTTC. Its translation: CASTLGGGQETQYF.